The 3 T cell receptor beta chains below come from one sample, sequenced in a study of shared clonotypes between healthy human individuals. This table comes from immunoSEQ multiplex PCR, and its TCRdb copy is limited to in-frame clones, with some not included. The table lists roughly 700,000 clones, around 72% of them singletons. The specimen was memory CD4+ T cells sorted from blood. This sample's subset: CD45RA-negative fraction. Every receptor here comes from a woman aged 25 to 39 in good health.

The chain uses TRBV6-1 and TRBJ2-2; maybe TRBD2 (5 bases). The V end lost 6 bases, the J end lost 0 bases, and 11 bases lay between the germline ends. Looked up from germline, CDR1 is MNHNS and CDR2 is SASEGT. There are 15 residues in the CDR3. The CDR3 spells CASSPGNANTGELFF. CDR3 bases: TGTGCCAGCAGCCCGGGGAACGCGAACACCGGGGAGCTGTTTTTT.

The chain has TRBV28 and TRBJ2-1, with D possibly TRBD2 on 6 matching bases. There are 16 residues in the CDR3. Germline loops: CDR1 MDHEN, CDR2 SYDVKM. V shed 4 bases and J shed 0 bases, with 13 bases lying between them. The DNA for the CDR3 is TGTGCCAGCAGTTCCCGGGACTGGTACTCCTACAATGAGCAGTTCTTC. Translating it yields CASSSRDWYSYNEQFF.

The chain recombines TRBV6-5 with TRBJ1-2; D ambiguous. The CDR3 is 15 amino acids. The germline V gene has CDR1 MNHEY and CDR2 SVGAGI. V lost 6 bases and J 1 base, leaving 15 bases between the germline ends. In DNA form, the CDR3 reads TGTGCCAGCAGATATGATCCTAGCCTTAACTATGGCTACACCTTC. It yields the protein CASRYDPSLNYGYTF.